This T cell receptor beta chain was found in a study of T cell responses to AZD1222 COVID-19 vaccine (dated by TCRdb to 2020 to 2023). With respect to the entire study: Because spike-specific TCR depth and breadth did not differ between the two schedules, AZD1222 recipients who got a second dose at roughly 4 weeks were pooled with those who got a second dose at roughly 12 weeks. Trial participants were enrolled by age into 18-55, 56-69 and 70-plus year subgroups, with about 150, 28 and 57 TCR-sequenced participants respectively. TCR sequencing covered roughly 230 trial participants: some 210 given two doses of AZD1222 and some 25 given two doses of MenACWY control vaccine.

The paper's findings and limits, for the study overall: Conclusions about previously exposed vaccinees are limited, since just five to seven AZD1222 recipients were seropositive for SARS-CoV-2 at baseline. Participants were mostly white British, with more females than males. The authors suggested clonal diversity may have been underestimated. Epitopes outside the regions mutated in the B.1.351 and B.1.1.7 variants were reportedly recognized by nearly half of the unique spike-specific TCRs. A significant rise in spike-specific TCR breadth and depth was observed after two AZD1222 doses relative to day 0 and relative to MenACWY recipients. The whole spike protein was spanned by vaccine-associated CD4 TCRs, and dominant responses were seen in regions 160-218 and 743-854. No day 14 peak-response samples were available, so repertoires were characterized only after the peak T cell response. In the small 56-69-year group, the increase in depth fell short of significance, most likely because of low power.

The time point label here, explained by the study, means: baseline before first vaccination. The vaccinee samples were drawn from two UK trials, COV001 and COV002, one of which was a single-blind randomized controlled phase 2/3 trial testing AZD1222 (ChAdOx1 nCoV-19) in healthy adults. For TCRbeta chain sequencing, PBMC samples from trial participants were taken at day 0 and at day 28 after the second dose. This clone was seen only once. Its antigen specificity is not known. Qualities for individual bases were not recorded, and no much larger clone is one base off. The CDR3 regions of human TCRbeta chains were analyzed by immunosequencing. The study's own analysis went as follows. TCRs in the repertoires were compared against a reference library of SARS-CoV-2-specific TCRs that had been generated with the MIRA antigen-specificity platform. Breadth was defined as the fraction of unique TCRs that were SARS-CoV-2-associated, and depth was defined as the fraction of total T cells that were SARS-CoV-2-associated. Using the MIRA data, every spike-specific TCR was mapped to the spike region that the TCR reacted to and assigned to either a CD4 or a CD8 class. Log10-transformed breadth and depth values were compared by one-way ANOVA with Sidak's multiple comparisons tests. The table was pulled from immuneACCESS by TCRdb, which kept in-frame rearrangements only. Such tables lose some clones; where checked, under half of the loss comes from unresolved V genes, and the rest has no known cause. V and J calls and clone size are as listed in that table; D and trimming were resolved from the DNA. This sample is represented by 99,000 or so clones; around nine tenths of them were singletons. The ten top clones hold around 3.1% of the sample.

V gives up 2 bases and J gives up 6 bases, and the segment between their germline ends measures 7 bases. Via the germline V gene, CDR1 is LGHNT and CDR2 FRNRAP. From the cysteine up to the phenylalanine, the CDR3 has a length of 12 residues. Just CDR3 DNA is preserved here, 36 bases in frame from base 1. This clonotype was sampled from an adult in good health. This specimen was peripheral blood, taken on day 0 of AZD1222 vaccination. This chain joins TRBV12-5 to TRBJ1-2; a confident D gene designation cannot be given. At the DNA level, the sequence is TGTGCTAGTGGTTTGCGCCCAAATGGCTACACCTTC. The translation is CASGLRPNGYTF.